One sample yielded the 9 T cell receptor beta chains listed below, sequenced in a study of T cells in Graves' hyperthyroidism and ophthalmopathy. The investigators amplified TCR beta CDR3 regions from RNA transcripts. In the first-round RT-PCR of the TCR CDR3, the HTBI primer set was used. TCRdb independently ran MiXCR on the multiplex PCR reads; one entry per CDR3 protein. Found here are approximately 690,000 distinct CDR3 sequences, roughly 20% of them singletons; the top ten hold approximately 30%. Material for sequencing was blood. These receptors were collected from a man younger than 45 with Graves' ophthalmopathy.

A note on this clonotype: Given a much more abundant clone one base away, this may be a read error. This chain connects TRBV6-1 to TRBJ2-7; D is possibly TRBD2 (6 bases). V was shortened by 7 bases and J by 5 bases, with 18 bases between the two germline ends. The germline gives CDR1 MNHNS, CDR2 SASEGT. This CDR3 is built from 14 residues. The CDR3 is CASMGTGAVHEQYF. DNA of the CDR3: TGTGCCAGCATGGGGACTGGCGCAGTCCACGAGCAGTACTTC.

Many counts were recorded for this clonotype. This chain joins TRBV2 and TRBJ2-5; 8 bases are a match to TRBD2. The V gene end was trimmed by 5 bases and the J gene end by 2 bases; junction bases not matched to a gene: 13. Per the germline V gene, CDR1 is SNHLY and CDR2 is FYNNEI. CDR3 size: 17 residues. CDR3: CASSRSNSGAGQETQYF. The CDR3 nucleotides read TGTGCCAGCAGTCGATCTAATAGCGGGGCAGGTCAAGAGACCCAGTACTTC.

The table lists this clonotype with a few counts. The rearrangement joins TRBV10-3 to TRBJ2-5; weak D call: TRBD1 (5 bases). The V end was cut by 2 bases, the J end by 1 base, with 11 bases between. Germline V gene lookup returns CDR1 ENHRY and CDR2 SYGVKD. The CDR3 totals 15 residues. CDR3 nucleotide sequence: TGTGCCATCAGTGAGGGGCCAGACAGCCAAGAGACCCAGTACTTC. Its protein product is CAISEGPDSQETQYF.

This clonotype was detected only a few times. The chain joins TRBV6-1 to TRBJ1-1; tentatively, D is TRBD1 (6 bases). The germline V and J ends were trimmed by 4 bases and 5 bases, with 23 bases remaining between them. The CDR3 totals 17 residues. The germline CDR1 and CDR2 sequences are MNHNS and SASEGT. The CDR3 nucleotides are TGTGCCAGCAGTGTCCGAAGGGGGGGGGCGTGGGGGACTGAAGCTTTCTTT. It specifies CASSVRRGGAWGTEAFF.

There are a few counts of this clonotype. The chain employs TRBV11-2 and TRBJ2-2; 7 positions agree with TRBD2. The germline gives CDR1 SGHAT, CDR2 FQNNGV. After removal of 5 bases from V and 2 bases from J, the junction contained 5 bases not matched to a gene. The CDR3 runs to 15 residues. This CDR3 reads CASSRPGLNTGELFF. As DNA, the CDR3 is TGTGCCAGCAGCCGTCCGGGACTAAACACCGGGGAGCTGTTTTTT.

This clonotype appeared a few times. The chain couples TRBV29-1 to TRBJ1-3; 8 bases are shared with TRBD1. This CDR3 contains 15 residues. With V trimmed by 3 bases and J by 0 bases, 4 bases remained unmatched. Germline CDR1 reads SQVTM; CDR2 reads ANQGSEA. The DNA for the CDR3 is TGCAGCGTTGAGGGCAGGGGGCCCTCTGGAAACACCATATATTTT. Its translation is CSVEGRGPSGNTIYF.

In its sample, this clonotype was seen many times. The V call is TRBV20-1, the J call TRBJ1-1; maybe TRBD1 (5 bases). Germline CDR1 DFQATT, CDR2 SNEGSKA (reference sequence). With 1 base removed from V and 2 bases from J, the gap between germline ends came to 11 bases. The CDR3 is 14 amino acids. CDR3 sequence (DNA): TGCAGTGCTAGAGTTGGGGCTTCAAACACTGAAGCTTTCTTT. This gives the protein CSARVGASNTEAFF.

Many counts were recorded for this clonotype. The chain couples TRBV20-1 to TRBJ1-2, with D perhaps TRBD1 (5 bases). V lost 4 bases, J lost 3 bases, and 9 bases lay in between. Per germline, CDR1 DFQATT and CDR2 SNEGSKA (reference sequence). CDR3 size: 12 residues. The DNA of the CDR3 is TGCAGTGCTAAGGGACGCGACTATGGCTACACCTTC. Encoded protein: CSAKGRDYGYTF.

Ten or more counts support this clonotype. V usage is TRBV2 and J usage is TRBJ2-5; 8 bases line up with TRBD2. The V and J ends lost 11 bases and 5 bases, in that order; junction bases with no gene match: 13. The CDR3 has 14 amino acids. CDR1 and CDR2 (germline): SNHLY, FYNNEI. CDR3 bases: TGTGCCGGACAAGCGGGAGCGTTCGGGGAGACCCAGTACTTC. It is translated as CAGQAGAFGETQYF.